This is a list of T cell receptor beta chains from one sample in a study of CD8 T cells in Susac syndrome. TCRdb re-called the immunoSEQ multiplex PCR reads through MiXCR, storing one row per CDR3 protein. The table lists 150,000 to 200,000 distinct CDR3 sequences, approximately 94% of them singletons. Sequences were obtained from CD4+ T cells from PBMCs. The receptor source for this set is a human donor with multiple sclerosis. Both conserved end residues are part of each CDR3. D genes are given only for firm matches. Expanded clones are given a class, and other clones once, few, many or no size at all.

TRBV30,NA,NA,TRBJ1-3,CAWAVGGENTIYF,TGTGCCTGGGCTGTGGGGGGAGAAAACACCATATATTTT
TRBV6-6,NA,TRBD1,TRBJ2-1,CASRPGQGSEQFF,TGTGCCAGCAGACCGGGACAGGGATCTGAGCAGTTCTTC
TRBV30,NA,NA,TRBJ1-5,CAWSVGRLGQPQHF,TGTGCCTGGAGTGTAGGTCGCTTGGGTCAGCCCCAGCATTTT
TRBV9,NA,NA,TRBJ1-3,CASRMTAGNTIYF,TGTGCCAGCAGGATGACTGCTGGAAACACCATATATTTT
TRBV6-5,NA,TRBD2,TRBJ2-7,CASSYSTSGRPLYEQYF,TGTGCCAGCAGTTACTCGACTAGCGGGAGGCCCCTCTACGAGCAGTACTTC
TRBV20-1,NA,NA,TRBJ1-2,CSASAGLDYGYTF,TGCAGTGCTAGTGCAGGGCTTGACTATGGCTACACCTTC
TRBV18,NA,TRBD2,TRBJ2-4,CASSPGGGAKNIQYF,TGTGCCAGCTCACCAGGCGGGGGAGCCAAAAACATTCAGTACTTC
TRBV30,NA,NA,TRBJ1-3,CAWSRASGNTIYF,TGTGCCTGGAGTCGGGCCTCTGGAAACACCATATATTTT
TRBV19,NA,NA,TRBJ2-2,CASSIVRLSRAGGELFF,TGTGCCAGTAGTATAGTTCGACTCTCCCGGGCCGGCGGGGAGCTGTTTTTT
TRBV9,NA,TRBD2,TRBJ2-3,CASRPGGAEDTQYF,TGTGCCTCAAGGCCGGGGGGGGCCGAAGATACGCAGTATTTT
TRBV20-1,NA,TRBD1,TRBJ1-5,CSAREHRGPQHF,TGCAGTGCTAGAGAACACAGGGGGCCCCAGCATTTT
TRBV20-1,NA,TRBD2,TRBJ2-5,CSAYTSGMETQYF,TGCAGTGCTTACACTAGCGGGATGGAGACCCAGTACTTC
TRBV29-1,NA,NA,TRBJ1-1,CSVGGWDTEAFF,TGCAGCGTTGGAGGCTGGGACACTGAAGCTTTCTTT
TRBV21-1,NA,NA,TRBJ1-1,CASTPFNEEVLNTEAFF,TGTGCCAGCACCCCCTTTAATGAGGAAGTACTGAACACTGAAGCTTTCTTT
TRBV11-2,NA,TRBD1,TRBJ2-3,CASSAPGTGSPDTQYF,TGTGCCAGCAGCGCCCCCGGGACAGGGTCTCCAGATACGCAGTATTTT
TRBV4-3,once,NA,TRBJ2-5,CASSQSAGWTQYF,TGCGCCAGCAGCCAAAGCGCCGGGTGGACCCAGTACTTC
TRBV12-3/TRBV12-4,NA,NA,TRBJ2-5,CASSFRTAVETQYF,TGTGCCAGCAGTTTTCGGACAGCGGTAGAGACCCAGTACTTC
TRBV5-6,once,TRBD2,TRBJ2-1,CASSFKGTSGYNEQFF,TGTGCCAGCAGCTTTAAGGGGACTAGTGGCTACAATGAGCAGTTCTTC
TRBV12-3/TRBV12-4,few,TRBD1,TRBJ2-1,CASTGTVYNEQFF,TGTGCCAGTACGGGGACAGTTTACAATGAGCAGTTCTTC
TRBV3-1,NA,TRBD1,TRBJ1-1,CASSQDPGQVNTEAFF,TGTGCCAGCAGCCAAGATCCCGGACAGGTGAACACTGAAGCTTTCTTT
TRBV2,NA,NA,TRBJ2-5,CASSEGGTQYF,TGTGCCAGCAGTGAAGGAGGGACCCAGTACTTC
TRBV18,once,NA,TRBJ1-1,CASSRAIRGPDTPNTEAFF,TGTGCCAGCTCACGGGCGATCCGGGGGCCCGACACCCCGAACACTGAAGCTTTCTTT
TRBV6-2/TRBV6-3,NA,TRBD2,TRBJ2-4,CASSLHREGQGIQYF,TGTGCCAGCAGTCTGCACCGGGAGGGCCAAGGCATTCAGTACTTC
TRBV10-3,NA,TRBD1,TRBJ2-5,CAISETRKLGQASQETQYF,TGTGCCATCAGTGAGACACGAAAGTTGGGACAGGCCTCCCAAGAGACCCAGTACTTC
TRBV7-2,NA,TRBD1,TRBJ1-2,CASSSAGTGLEYGYTF,TGTGCCAGCAGTTCAGCAGGGACAGGGCTCGAGTATGGCTACACCTTC
TRBV20-1,NA,NA,TRBJ2-3,CSARPTSMMAQYF,TGCAGTGCTAGACCGACTAGTATGATGGCGCAGTATTTT
TRBV3-1,NA,NA,TRBJ1-1,CASSQKGRTPRTEAFF,TGTGCCAGCAGCCAAAAGGGTAGGACCCCGAGGACTGAAGCTTTCTTT
TRBV6-2/TRBV6-3,few,NA,TRBJ2-5,CASSPREETQYF,TGTGCCAGCTCACCTAGAGAAGAGACCCAGTACTTC
TRBV20-1,NA,NA,TRBJ2-1,CSASKAGRGNEQFF,TGCAGTGCTAGTAAGGCGGGAAGAGGCAATGAGCAGTTCTTC
TRBV12-3/TRBV12-4,NA,TRBD2,TRBJ2-3,CASSLSGTSGARDTQYF,TGTGCCAGCAGTCTCTCCGGGACTAGCGGGGCCAGAGATACGCAGTATTTT
TRBV12-3/TRBV12-4,NA,NA,TRBJ2-7,CASTRDARSAEQYF,TGTGCCAGCACTCGGGACGCCCGAAGTGCCGAGCAGTACTTC
TRBV7-9,NA,TRBD2,TRBJ2-7,CASSRGGLAAYEQYF,TGTGCCAGCAGCAGAGGAGGACTAGCGGCGTACGAGCAGTACTTC
TRBV29-1,NA,TRBD1,TRBJ1-1,CSVEGRQGGNSEAFF,TGCAGCGTTGAAGGCAGACAGGGAGGGAACTCTGAAGCTTTCTTT
TRBV29-1,NA,NA,TRBJ2-7,CSVAYPRQTYEQYF,TGCAGCGTCGCCTACCCCCGACAGACTTACGAGCAGTACTTC
TRBV2,once,TRBD1,TRBJ2-1,CASRPGRGQGSYNEQFF,TGTGCCAGCCGTCCAGGGAGGGGACAGGGGTCCTACAATGAGCAGTTCTTC
TRBV6-5,NA,NA,TRBJ1-5,CASREAGRTDQPQHF,TGTGCCAGCAGGGAGGCGGGACGGACGGATCAGCCCCAGCATTTT
TRBV28,NA,NA,TRBJ2-1,CASSLGAEEEQFF,TGTGCCAGCAGTTTGGGTGCCGAGGAAGAGCAGTTCTTC
TRBV24-1,NA,NA,TRBJ2-2,CATSDKRDLGELFF,TGTGCCACCAGTGATAAACGGGACCTCGGGGAGCTGTTTTTT
TRBV19,NA,NA,TRBJ2-4,CASSMPGLGIGIQYF,TGTGCCAGTAGTATGCCGGGCCTGGGAATAGGCATTCAGTACTTC
TRBV6-5,NA,NA,TRBJ1-3,CASSYAPRHGGGNTIYF,TGTGCCAGCAGTTACGCCCCCCGGCATGGGGGAGGAAACACCATATATTTT
TRBV30,NA,TRBD2,TRBJ2-1,CAWASKREGRNEQFF,TGTGCCTGGGCATCAAAGCGGGAGGGCCGAAATGAGCAGTTCTTC
TRBV2,NA,NA,TRBJ1-5,CASRHRGLYQPQHF,TGTGCCAGCAGGCATAGGGGCTTATATCAGCCCCAGCATTTT
TRBV20-1,NA,TRBD2,TRBJ2-5,CSARRGGEVTQYF,TGCAGTGCTAGGCGTGGGGGGGAGGTGACCCAGTACTTC